This T cell receptor (beta chain) was sequenced during a study of blood T cell repertoires in COVID-19. Looking at the study overall: Samples of COVID-19 (acute and convalescent) were obtained from the United States, Italy and Spain.

Original handling: Researchers report that nucleated cell counts were estimated from reference gene primer amplification. The table came from immunoSEQ multiplex PCR; TCRdb's copy has only in-frame clones and leaves some out. Clone size and V and J calls were adopted from that table, with D and trimming inferred from the DNA. This sample has approximately 250,000 clones, with about 88% found just once. Seattle patient enrollment occurred during active infection, with longitudinal follow-up thereafter. The CDR3 consists of 14 residues. From germline, CDR1 is KGHSH and CDR2 LQKENI. Trimming took 3 bases from V and 1 from J, leaving 8 bases between them.

This chain links TRBV18 with TRBJ2-3; TRBD1 is a possible D gene (5 bases). The sequence was obtained from a woman in her 70s with COVID-19, enrolled during active disease. Sequenced: peripheral blood. DNA for the CDR3: TGTGCCAGCTCACCTGACAGACGCACAGATACGCAGTATTTT. This gives the protein CASSPDRRTDTQYF.